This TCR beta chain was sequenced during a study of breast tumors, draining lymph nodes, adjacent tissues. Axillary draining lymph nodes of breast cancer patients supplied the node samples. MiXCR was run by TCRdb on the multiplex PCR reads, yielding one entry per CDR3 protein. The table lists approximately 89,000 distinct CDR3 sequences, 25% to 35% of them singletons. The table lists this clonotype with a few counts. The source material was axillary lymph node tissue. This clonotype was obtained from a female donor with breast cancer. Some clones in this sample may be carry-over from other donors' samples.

In DNA, the CDR3 is TGTGCCAGCAGCCAAGCCCCCCGAGGTCTTTCGGAAGCTTTCTTT. Translation: CASSQAPRGLSEAFF. The chain carries TRBV14 and TRBJ1-1; D remains unclear. V lost 1 base, J lost 8 bases, and 17 bases lay in between. CDR1 is SGHDN and CDR2 is FVKESK in the germline V gene. This CDR3 contains 15 residues.